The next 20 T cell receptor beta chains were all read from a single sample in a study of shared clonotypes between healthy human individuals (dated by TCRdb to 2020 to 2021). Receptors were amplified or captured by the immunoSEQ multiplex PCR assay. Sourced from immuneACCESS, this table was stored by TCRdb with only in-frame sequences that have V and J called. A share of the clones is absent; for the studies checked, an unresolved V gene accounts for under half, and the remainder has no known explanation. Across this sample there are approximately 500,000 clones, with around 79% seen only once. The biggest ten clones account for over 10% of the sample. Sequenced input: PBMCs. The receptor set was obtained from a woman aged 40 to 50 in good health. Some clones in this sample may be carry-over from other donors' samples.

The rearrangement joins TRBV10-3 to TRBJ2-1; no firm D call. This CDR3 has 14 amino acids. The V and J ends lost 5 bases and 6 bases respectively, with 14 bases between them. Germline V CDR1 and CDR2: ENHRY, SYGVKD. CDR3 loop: CAISSSRAGNEQFF. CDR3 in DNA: TGTGCCATCAGTTCGTCGCGAGCTGGCAATGAGCAGTTCTTC.

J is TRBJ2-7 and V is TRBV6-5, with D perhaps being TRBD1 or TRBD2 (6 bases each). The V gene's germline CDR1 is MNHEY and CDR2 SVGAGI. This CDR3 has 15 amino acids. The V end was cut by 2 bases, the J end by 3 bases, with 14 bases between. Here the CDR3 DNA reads TGTGCCAGCAGTTACGGGGGGACAATGTTCTACGAGCAGTACTTC. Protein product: CASSYGGTMFYEQYF.

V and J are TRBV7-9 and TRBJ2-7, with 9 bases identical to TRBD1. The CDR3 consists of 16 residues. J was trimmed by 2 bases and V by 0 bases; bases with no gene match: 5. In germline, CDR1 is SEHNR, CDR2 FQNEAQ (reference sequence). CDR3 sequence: CASSLARTGAPYEQYF. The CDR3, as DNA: TGTGCCAGCAGCTTAGCCAGGACAGGGGCTCCCTACGAGCAGTACTTC. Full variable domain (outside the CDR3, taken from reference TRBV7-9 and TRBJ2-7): DTGVSQNPRHKITKRGQNVTFRCDPISEHNRLYWYRQTLGQGPEFLTYFQNEAQLEKSRLLSDRFSAERPKGSFSTLEIQRTEQGDSAMYLCASSLARTGAPYEQYFGPGTRLTVT.

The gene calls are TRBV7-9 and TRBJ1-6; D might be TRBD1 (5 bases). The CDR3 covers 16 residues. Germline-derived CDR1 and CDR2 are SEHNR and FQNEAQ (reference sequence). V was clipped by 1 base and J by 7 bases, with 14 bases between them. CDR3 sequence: CASSLVGQGRNSPLHF. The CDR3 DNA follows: TGTGCCAGCAGCTTAGTAGGGCAGGGCAGGAATTCACCCCTCCACTTT.

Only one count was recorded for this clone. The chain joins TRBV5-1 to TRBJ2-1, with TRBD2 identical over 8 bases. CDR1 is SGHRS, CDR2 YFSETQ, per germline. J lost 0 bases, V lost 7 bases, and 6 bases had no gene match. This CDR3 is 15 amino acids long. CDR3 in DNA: TGCGCCAGCCTACCGGGGGGGAGCTCCTACAATGAGCAGTTCTTC. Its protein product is CASLPGGSSYNEQFF.

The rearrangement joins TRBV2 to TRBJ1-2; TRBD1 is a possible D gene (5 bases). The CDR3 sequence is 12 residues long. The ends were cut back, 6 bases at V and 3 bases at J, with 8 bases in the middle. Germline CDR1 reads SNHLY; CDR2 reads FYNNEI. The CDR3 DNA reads TGTGCCAGCAGCCCCAGGGACTATGGCTACACCTTC. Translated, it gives CASSPRDYGYTF.

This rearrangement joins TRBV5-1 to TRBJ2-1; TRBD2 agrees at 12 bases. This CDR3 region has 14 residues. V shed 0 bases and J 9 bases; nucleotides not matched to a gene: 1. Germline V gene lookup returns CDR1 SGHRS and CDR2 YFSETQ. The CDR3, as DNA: TGCGCCAGCAGCTTGGCACTAGCGGGGGGTGAGCAGTTCTTC. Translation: CASSLALAGGEQFF.

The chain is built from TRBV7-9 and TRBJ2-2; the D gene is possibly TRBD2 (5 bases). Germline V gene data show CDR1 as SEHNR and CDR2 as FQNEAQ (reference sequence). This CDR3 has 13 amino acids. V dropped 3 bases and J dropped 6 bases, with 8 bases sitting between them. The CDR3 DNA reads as TGTGCCAGCAGCTTGGGAGAGGCCGGGGAGCTGTTTTTT. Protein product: CASSLGEAGELFF.

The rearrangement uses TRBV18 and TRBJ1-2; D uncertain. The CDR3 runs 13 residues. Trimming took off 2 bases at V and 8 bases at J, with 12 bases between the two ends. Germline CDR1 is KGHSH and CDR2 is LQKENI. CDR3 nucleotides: TGTGCCAGCTCACCAAGCAGTATTGAGGGCTACACCTTC. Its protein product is CASSPSSIEGYTF.

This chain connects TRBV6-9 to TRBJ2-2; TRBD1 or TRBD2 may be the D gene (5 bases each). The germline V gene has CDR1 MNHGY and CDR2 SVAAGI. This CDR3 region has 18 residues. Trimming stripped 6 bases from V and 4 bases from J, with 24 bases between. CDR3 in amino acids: CASRKSSLGTLGTGELFF. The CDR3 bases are TGTGCCAGCAGGAAATCCTCCTTGGGGACCCTGGGCACCGGGGAGCTGTTTTTT.

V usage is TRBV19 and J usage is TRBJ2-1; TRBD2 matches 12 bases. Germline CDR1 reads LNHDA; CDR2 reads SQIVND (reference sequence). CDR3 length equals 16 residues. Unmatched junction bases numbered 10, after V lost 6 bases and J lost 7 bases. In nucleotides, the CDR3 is TGTGCCAGTAGCGCCAGACTAGCGGGAGATGCAAATGAGCAGTTCTTC. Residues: CASSARLAGDANEQFF.

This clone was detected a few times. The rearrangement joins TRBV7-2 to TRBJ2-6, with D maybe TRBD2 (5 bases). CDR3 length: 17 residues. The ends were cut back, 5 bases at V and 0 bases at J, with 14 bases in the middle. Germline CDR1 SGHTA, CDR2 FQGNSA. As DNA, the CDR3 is TGTGCCAGCAGCCCTTCGGGGTCGTCCTCTGGGGCCAACGTCCTGACTTTC. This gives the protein CASSPSGSSSGANVLTF.

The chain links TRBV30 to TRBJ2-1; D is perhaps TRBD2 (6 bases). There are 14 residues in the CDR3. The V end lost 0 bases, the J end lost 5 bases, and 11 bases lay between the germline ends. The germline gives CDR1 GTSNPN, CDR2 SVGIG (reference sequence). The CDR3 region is CAWSVLLANNEQFF. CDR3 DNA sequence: TGTGCCTGGAGTGTACTGCTAGCGAACAATGAGCAGTTCTTC.

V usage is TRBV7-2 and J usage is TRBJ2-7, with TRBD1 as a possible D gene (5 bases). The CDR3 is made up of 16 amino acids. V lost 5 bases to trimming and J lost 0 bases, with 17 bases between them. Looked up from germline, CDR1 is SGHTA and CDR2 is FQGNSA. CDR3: CASSQDMGDSSYEQYF. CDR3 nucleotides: TGTGCCAGCAGCCAAGACATGGGTGACAGCTCCTACGAGCAGTACTTC.

CDR3 in amino acids: CASSLRAGLAGNNEQFF. In DNA, the CDR3 is TGTGCCAGCAGCTTAAGGGCGGGACTAGCGGGGAACAATGAGCAGTTCTTC. The rearrangement uses TRBV7-3 and TRBJ2-1; 13 bases match TRBD2. CDR1 SGHTA and CDR2 FQGTGA come from the germline V gene. The CDR3 runs to 17 residues. V was clipped by 1 base and J by 5 bases; unmatched bases: 5.

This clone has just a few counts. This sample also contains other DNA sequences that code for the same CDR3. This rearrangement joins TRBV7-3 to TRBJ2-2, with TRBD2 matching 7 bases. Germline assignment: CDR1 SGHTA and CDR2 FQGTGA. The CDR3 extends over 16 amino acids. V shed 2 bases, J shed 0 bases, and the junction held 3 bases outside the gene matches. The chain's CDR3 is CASSLVAGANTGELFF. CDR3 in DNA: TGTGCCAGCAGCTTAGTGGCGGGGGCGAACACCGGGGAGCTGTTTTTT.

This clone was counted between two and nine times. As DNA, the CDR3 is TGTGCCAGCAGCTTGGGACGGGACAATGAAAAACTGTTTTTT. Its translation is CASSLGRDNEKLFF. The V gene is TRBV5-4, the J gene TRBJ1-4, with a tentative D call TRBD1 (5 bases). The CDR3 has 14 amino acids. Trimming pared 0 bases from V and 5 bases from J, leaving 8 bases between. Germline values: CDR1 SGHNT, CDR2 YYREEE (reference sequence).

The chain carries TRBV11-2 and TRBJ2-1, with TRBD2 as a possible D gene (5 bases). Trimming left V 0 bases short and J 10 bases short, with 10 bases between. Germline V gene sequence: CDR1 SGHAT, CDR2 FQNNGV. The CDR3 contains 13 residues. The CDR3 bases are TGTGCCAGCAGCTTAGATAGGGAGCGGGAGCAGTTCTTC. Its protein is CASSLDREREQFF.

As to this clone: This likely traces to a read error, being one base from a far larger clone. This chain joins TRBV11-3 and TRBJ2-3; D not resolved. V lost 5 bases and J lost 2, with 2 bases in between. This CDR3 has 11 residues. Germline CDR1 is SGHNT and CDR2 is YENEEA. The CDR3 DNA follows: TGTGCCAGCAGCAACACAGATACGCAGTATTTT. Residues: CASSNTDTQYF.

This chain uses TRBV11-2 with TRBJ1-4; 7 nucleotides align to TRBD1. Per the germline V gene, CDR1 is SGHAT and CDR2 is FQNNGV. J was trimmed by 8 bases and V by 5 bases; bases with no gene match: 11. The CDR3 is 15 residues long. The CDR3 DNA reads TGTGCCAGCAGCCCAAGGGACAGTATGTCCGAAAAACTGTTTTTT. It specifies CASSPRDSMSEKLFF.